The present TCR beta chain was sequenced within a study of hypomethylating agent response in myelodysplastic syndrome. Findings and limits, study-wide: Only about a dozen patients were analyzed in this small cohort.

As to this clone: Its antigen is as yet unknown.

The method was immunoSEQ multiplex PCR; TCRdb's version includes in-frame clones alone and lacks a portion of them. Of roughly 5,400 clones detected, around nine tenths appear once; the ten largest clones hold 10%. The sequence was obtained from a human donor with myelodysplastic syndrome. Sequencing was performed on bone marrow, taken before or after starting hypomethylating agent treatment for myelodysplastic syndrome (not recorded which).

The CDR3 protein is CATTGGREQFF. DNA for the CDR3: TGTGCCACCACCGGGGGACGGGAGCAGTTCTTC. The gene calls are TRBV19 and TRBJ2-1; D may be TRBD2 (6 bases). The V gene lost 10 bases and the J gene lost 10 bases, with 14 bases spanning the gap. CDR1 and CDR2 from the germline V gene are LNHDA and SQIVND (reference sequence). This CDR3 has 11 residues.